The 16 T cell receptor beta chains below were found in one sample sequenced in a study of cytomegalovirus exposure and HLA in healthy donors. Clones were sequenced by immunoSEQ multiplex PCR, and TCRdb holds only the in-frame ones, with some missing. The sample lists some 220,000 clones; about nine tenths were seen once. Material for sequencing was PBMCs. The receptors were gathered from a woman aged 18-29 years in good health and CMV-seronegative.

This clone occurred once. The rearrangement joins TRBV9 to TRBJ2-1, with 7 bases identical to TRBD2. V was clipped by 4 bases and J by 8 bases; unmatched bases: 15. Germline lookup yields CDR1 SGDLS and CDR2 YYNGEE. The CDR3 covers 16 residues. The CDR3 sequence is CASSPAPWDYSDEQFF. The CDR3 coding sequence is TGTGCCAGCAGCCCCGCCCCGTGGGACTATAGCGATGAGCAGTTCTTC.

The CDR3 nucleotides read TGTGCCAGCAGGTATGACGGGAGTCCCCACTACGAGCAGTACTTC. Translated: CASRYDGSPHYEQYF. The rearrangement links TRBV6-6 to TRBJ2-7, with a possible D match to TRBD2 (6 bases). The CDR3 runs to 15 residues. V lost 6 bases, J lost 3 bases, and 18 bases lay in between. Germline CDR1 and CDR2: MNHNY and SVGAGI (reference sequence).

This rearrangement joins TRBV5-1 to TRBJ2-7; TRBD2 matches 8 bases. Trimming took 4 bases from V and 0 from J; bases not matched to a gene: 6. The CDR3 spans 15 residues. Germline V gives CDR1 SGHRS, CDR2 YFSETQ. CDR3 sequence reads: CASSISGTLSYEQYF. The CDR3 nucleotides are TGCGCCAGCAGCATTAGCGGGACCCTCTCCTACGAGCAGTACTTC.

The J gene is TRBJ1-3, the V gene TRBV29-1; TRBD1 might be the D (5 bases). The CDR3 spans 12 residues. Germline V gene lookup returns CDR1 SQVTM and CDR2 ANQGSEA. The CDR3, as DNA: TGCGGCAGGGCGGACTCTGGAAACACCATATATTTT. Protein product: CGRADSGNTIYF.

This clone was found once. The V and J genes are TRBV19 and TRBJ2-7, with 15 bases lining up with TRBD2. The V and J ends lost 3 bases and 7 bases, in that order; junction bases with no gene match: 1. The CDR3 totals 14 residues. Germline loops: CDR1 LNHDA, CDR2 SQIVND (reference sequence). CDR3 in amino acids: CASSIGTSGREQYF. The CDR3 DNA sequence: TGTGCCAGTAGTATCGGGACTAGCGGGAGGGAGCAGTACTTC.

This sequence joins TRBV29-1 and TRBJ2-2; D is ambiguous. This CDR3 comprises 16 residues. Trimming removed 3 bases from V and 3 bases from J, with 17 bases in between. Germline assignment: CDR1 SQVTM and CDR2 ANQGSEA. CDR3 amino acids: CSVDKLTETYTGELFF. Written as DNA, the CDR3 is TGCAGCGTTGACAAATTAACGGAGACGTACACCGGGGAGCTGTTTTTT.

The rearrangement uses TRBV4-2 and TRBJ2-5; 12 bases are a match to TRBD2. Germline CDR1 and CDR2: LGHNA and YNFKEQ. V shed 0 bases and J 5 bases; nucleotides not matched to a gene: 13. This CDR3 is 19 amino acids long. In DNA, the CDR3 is TGTGCCAGCAGCCAAGACGGCCGACTAGCGGGAGACGGGGAGGAGACCCAGTACTTC. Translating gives CASSQDGRLAGDGEETQYF.

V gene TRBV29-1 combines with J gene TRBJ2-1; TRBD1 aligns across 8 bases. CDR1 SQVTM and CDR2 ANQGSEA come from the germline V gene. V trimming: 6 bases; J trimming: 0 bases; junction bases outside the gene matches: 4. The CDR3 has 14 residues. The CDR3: CSVGDRSSYNEQFF. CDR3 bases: TGCAGCGTAGGGGACAGGAGCTCCTACAATGAGCAGTTCTTC.

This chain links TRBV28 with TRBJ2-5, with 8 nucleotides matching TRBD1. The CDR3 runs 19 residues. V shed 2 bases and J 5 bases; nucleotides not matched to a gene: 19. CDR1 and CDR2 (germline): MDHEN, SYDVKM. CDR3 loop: CASSLLLRTGPTPRETQYF. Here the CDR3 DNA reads TGTGCCAGCAGTTTACTTCTAAGGACAGGGCCAACCCCCCGGGAGACCCAGTACTTC. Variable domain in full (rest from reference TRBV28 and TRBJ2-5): DVKVTQSSRYLVKRTGEKVFLECVQDMDHENMFWYRQDPGLGLRLIYFSYDVKMKEKGDIPEGYSVSREKKERFSLILESASTNQTSMYLCASSLLLRTGPTPRETQYFGPGTRLLVL.

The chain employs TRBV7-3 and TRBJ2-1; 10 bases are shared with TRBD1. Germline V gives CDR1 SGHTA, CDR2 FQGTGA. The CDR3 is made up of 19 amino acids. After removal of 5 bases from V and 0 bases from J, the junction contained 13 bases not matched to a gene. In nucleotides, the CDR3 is TGTGCCAGCAGCCCCTGGGACAGGGGACTTAAAAGCTCCTACAATGAGCAGTTCTTC. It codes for CASSPWDRGLKSSYNEQFF.

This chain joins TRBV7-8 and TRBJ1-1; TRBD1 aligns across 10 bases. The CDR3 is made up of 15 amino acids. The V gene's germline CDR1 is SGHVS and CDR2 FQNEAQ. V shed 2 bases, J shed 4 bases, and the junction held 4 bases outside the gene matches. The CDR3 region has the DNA TGTGCCAGCAGCTTATCGACAGGGGGCTTCACTGAAGCTTTCTTT. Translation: CASSLSTGGFTEAFF.

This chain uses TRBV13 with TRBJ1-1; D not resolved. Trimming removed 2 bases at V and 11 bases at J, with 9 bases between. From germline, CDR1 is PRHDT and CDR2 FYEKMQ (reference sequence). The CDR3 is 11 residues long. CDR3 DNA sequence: TGTGCCAGCAGCTTATCGGTGGAGGCTTTCTTT. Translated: CASSLSVEAFF.

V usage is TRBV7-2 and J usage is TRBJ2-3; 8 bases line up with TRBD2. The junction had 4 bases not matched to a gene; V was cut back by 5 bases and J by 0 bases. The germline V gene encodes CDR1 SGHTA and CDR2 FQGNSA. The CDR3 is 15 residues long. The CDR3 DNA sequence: TGTGCCAGCAGCCGTAGACTAGCGAGCACAGATACGCAGTATTTT. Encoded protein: CASSRRLASTDTQYF.

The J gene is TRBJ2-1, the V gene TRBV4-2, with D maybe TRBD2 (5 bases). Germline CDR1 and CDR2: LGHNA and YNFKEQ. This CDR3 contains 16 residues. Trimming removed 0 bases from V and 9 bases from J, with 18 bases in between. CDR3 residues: CASSQERATLIFEQFF. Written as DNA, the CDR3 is TGTGCCAGCAGCCAAGAGAGGGCCACCTTGATTTTTGAGCAGTTCTTC.

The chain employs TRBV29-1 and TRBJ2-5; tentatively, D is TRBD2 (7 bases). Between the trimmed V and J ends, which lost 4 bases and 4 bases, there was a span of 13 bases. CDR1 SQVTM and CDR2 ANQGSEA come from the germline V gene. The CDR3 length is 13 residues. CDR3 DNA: TGCAGCGTTGGGGCGGGGGCGGCAGAGACCCAGTACTTC. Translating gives CSVGAGAAETQYF.

The CDR3: CASSRTGQETQYF. The CDR3, as DNA: TGTGCCAGCAGTCGGACAGGCCAAGAGACCCAGTACTTC. This sequence joins TRBV27 and TRBJ2-5; TRBD1 agrees at 7 bases. The germline CDR1 and CDR2 sequences are MNHEY and SMNVEV (reference sequence). Trimming at V came to 5 bases and at J to 1 base, leaving 1 base not matched to a gene. This CDR3 region has 13 residues.